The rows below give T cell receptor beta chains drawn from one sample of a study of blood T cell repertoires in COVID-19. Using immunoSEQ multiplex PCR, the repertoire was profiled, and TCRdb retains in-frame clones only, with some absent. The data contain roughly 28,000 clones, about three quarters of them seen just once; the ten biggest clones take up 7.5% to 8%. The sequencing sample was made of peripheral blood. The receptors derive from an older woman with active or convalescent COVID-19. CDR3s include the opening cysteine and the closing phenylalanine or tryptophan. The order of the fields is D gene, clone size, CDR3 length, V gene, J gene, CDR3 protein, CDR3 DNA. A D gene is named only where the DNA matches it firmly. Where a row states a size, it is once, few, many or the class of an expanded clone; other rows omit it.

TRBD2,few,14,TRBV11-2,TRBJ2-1,CASSAGLGALEQFF,TGTGCCAGCAGCGCGGGACTAGGTGCCCTTGAGCAGTTCTTC
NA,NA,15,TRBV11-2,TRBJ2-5,CASSLSGSFRETQYF,TGTGCCAGCAGCTTATCCGGGAGCTTCAGGGAGACCCAGTACTTC
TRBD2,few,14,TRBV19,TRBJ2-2,CASSPSGNTGELFF,TGTGCCAGTAGTCCTAGCGGTAACACCGGGGAGCTGTTTTTT
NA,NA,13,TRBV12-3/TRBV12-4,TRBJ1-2,CASSWAGDYGYTF,TGTGCCAGCAGTTGGGCAGGGGACTATGGCTACACCTTC
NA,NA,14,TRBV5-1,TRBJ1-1,CASSILTGNSEAFF,TGCGCCAGCAGCATCCTAACAGGGAACTCTGAAGCTTTCTTT
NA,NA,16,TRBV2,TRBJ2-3,CASSEGLRPGTDTQYF,TGTGCCAGCAGTGAAGGACTTCGACCGGGGACAGATACGCAGTATTTT
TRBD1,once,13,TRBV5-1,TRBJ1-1,CASRNRGEAEAFF,TGCGCCAGTAGAAACAGGGGGGAGGCTGAAGCTTTCTTT
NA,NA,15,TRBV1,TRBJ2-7,CTSSQGGTGKYEQYF,TGCACCAGCAGCCAAGGGGGGACAGGGAAATACGAGCAGTACTTC
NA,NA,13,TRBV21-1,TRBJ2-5,CASTEQGEETQYF,TGTGCCAGCACCGAACAGGGAGAAGAGACCCAGTACTTC
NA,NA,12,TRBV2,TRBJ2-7,CASRQQTYEQYF,TGTGCCAGCCGGCAGCAGACTTACGAGCAGTACTTC
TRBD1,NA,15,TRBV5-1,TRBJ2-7,CASSFTGGEQYEQYF,TGCGCCAGCAGCTTTACAGGGGGCGAACAATACGAGCAGTACTTC
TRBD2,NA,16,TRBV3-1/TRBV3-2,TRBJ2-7,CASSQDRLAGPYEQYF,TGTGCCAGCAGCCAAGATAGACTAGCGGGTCCCTACGAGCAGTACTTC
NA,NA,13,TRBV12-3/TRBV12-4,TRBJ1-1,CASTFTNRAPAFF,TGTGCCAGCACCTTTACTAACAGGGCCCCAGCTTTCTTT